A single TCR beta chain is shown here with its context. Time point meaning: pretreatment peripheral blood. The data stem from a study of PD-L1 blockade in urothelial cancer. Study background: Men with urothelial cancer arising in the bladder made up most of the 29 patients. At 6 weeks and at 3 weeks (second dose) after treatment start, blood was analyzed. Patients' prior chemotherapy regimens numbered 0 to 3.

The germline V gene has CDR1 SGHVS and CDR2 FQNEAQ. Trimming removed 5 bases from V and 7 bases from J, with 15 bases in between. The CDR3 has 14 amino acids. Here immunoSEQ multiplex PCR was the method, and the copy in TCRdb shows in-frame clones only, minus some. In the table there are under 100,000 clones, 90% of which are singletons. The material sequenced was PBMCs, taken around atezolizumab (anti-PD-L1) treatment. This receptor was taken from a man in his sixties with urothelial cancer. The chain uses TRBV7-8 and TRBJ2-1; D not resolved. This CDR3 reads CASSPARLTNEQFF. CDR3 bases: TGTGCCAGCAGCCCCGCCCGCCTAACGAATGAGCAGTTCTTC.